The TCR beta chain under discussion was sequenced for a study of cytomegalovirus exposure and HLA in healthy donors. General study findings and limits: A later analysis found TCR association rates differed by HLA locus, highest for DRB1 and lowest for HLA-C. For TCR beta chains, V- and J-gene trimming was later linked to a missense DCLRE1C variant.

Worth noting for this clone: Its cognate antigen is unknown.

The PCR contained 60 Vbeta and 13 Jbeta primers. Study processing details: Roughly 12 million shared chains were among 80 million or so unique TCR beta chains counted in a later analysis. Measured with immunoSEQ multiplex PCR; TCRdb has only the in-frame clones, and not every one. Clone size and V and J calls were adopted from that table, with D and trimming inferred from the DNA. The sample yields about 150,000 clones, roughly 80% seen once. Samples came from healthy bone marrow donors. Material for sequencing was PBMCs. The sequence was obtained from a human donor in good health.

CDR3 nucleotides: TGTGCCAGCAGCCCCATGCGGCTCAATGAGCAGTTCTTC. It yields the protein CASSPMRLNEQFF. V and J are TRBV7-2 and TRBJ2-1; D not resolved. The CDR3 sequence is 13 residues long. Germline loops: CDR1 SGHTA, CDR2 FQGNSA. V lost 5 bases, J lost 6 bases, and 11 bases lay in between.